This T cell receptor (beta chain) was captured in a study of blood T cell repertoires in COVID-19. TCRdb keeps only in-frame clones here, not all; method: immunoSEQ multiplex PCR. The sample comprises roughly 130,000 clones, roughly 80% of which are singletons, and around 17% rests with the top ten. With 5 bases removed from V and 0 bases from J, the gap between germline ends came to 7 bases. The germline V gene encodes CDR1 MNHEY and CDR2 SVGAGI. The CDR3 spans 13 residues. The chain carries TRBV6-5 and TRBJ1-1; maybe TRBD1 (6 bases). The sequence came from a man aged 50-59 years with acute or convalescent COVID-19. Sequencing was done on a sample of peripheral blood. The CDR3: CASSQGMNTEAFF. In DNA form, the CDR3 reads TGTGCCAGCAGTCAGGGGATGAACACTGAAGCTTTCTTT.